This passage covers 32 T cell receptor beta chains from one sample sequenced in a study of T cells in Graves' hyperthyroidism and ophthalmopathy. What was amplified from RNA transcripts were TCR beta CDR3 regions. Primed by the HTBI set, a first-round RT-PCR was run on the TCR CDR3. TCRdb reprocessed the multiplex PCR reads with MiXCR, giving one entry per CDR3 protein. The table records approximately 400,000 distinct CDR3 sequences, about 15% of them present only once. The sequenced material came from blood. Every receptor here comes from a woman younger than 30 with Graves' hyperthyroidism that later progressed to Graves' ophthalmopathy.

This clonotype was found a few times. This chain connects TRBV27 to TRBJ2-7; 10 bases match TRBD2. V lost 3 bases, J lost 7 bases, and 9 bases stayed unmatched. CDR3 size: 15 residues. From germline, CDR1 is MNHEY and CDR2 SMNVEV (reference sequence). This CDR3 is CASSLGASGSREQYF. CDR3 in DNA: TGTGCCAGCAGTTTGGGGGCTAGCGGGAGTCGAGAGCAGTACTTC.

The chain uses TRBV11-3 and TRBJ2-3; TRBD1 matches at 9 bases. The CDR3 loop spans 13 amino acids. Germline V lookup: CDR1 SGHNT, CDR2 YENEEA. V was pared by 11 bases and J by 3 bases, with 6 bases of the junction left unmatched. CDR3 sequence: CAGQGRRTDTQYF. For the CDR3, the DNA is TGTGCCGGACAGGGGAGGAGGACAGATACGCAGTATTTT. Full variable domain (rest looked up from reference TRBV11-3 and TRBJ2-3): EAGVVQSPRYKIIEKKQPVAFWCNPISGHNTLYWYLQNLGQGPELLIRYENEEAVDDSQLPKDRFSAERLKGVDSTLKIQPAELGDSAVYLCAGQGRRTDTQYFGPGTRLTVL.

Many counts were recorded for this clonotype. This chain links TRBV5-6 with TRBJ2-2, with D hard to call. Germline V gives CDR1 SGHDT, CDR2 YYEEEE. There are 14 residues in the CDR3. Trimming pared 0 bases from V and 5 bases from J, leaving 8 bases between. The CDR3 bases are TGTGCCAGCAGCTTGGCCTTGATGACCGGGGAGCTGTTTTTT. Translating gives CASSLALMTGELFF.

V is TRBV20-1 and J is TRBJ1-4; tentative D call: TRBD1 (5 bases). Germline CDR1 is DFQATT and CDR2 is SNEGSKA (reference sequence). V was pared by 3 bases and J by 5 bases, with 10 bases between. CDR3 length: 13 amino acids. The CDR3 nucleotides read TGCAGTGCTAGGAGACAGTACAATGAAAAACTGTTTTTT. It codes for CSARRQYNEKLFF.

The CDR3 here is CASSPPAGTMNTEAFF. In DNA, the CDR3 is TGTGCCAGTAGTCCCCCCGCCGGGACTATGAACACTGAAGCTTTCTTT. This chain connects TRBV19 to TRBJ1-1; D is perhaps TRBD1 (5 bases). V lost 5 bases and J lost 0, with 16 bases in between. The CDR3 loop spans 16 amino acids. Germline CDR1 LNHDA, CDR2 SQIVND (reference sequence).

This clonotype showed up many times. This chain connects TRBV30 to TRBJ1-4; D ambiguous. Germline CDR1 reads GTSNPN; CDR2 reads SVGIG (reference sequence). CDR3 size: 13 residues. V was shortened by 1 base and J by 4 bases, with 7 bases between the two germline ends. CDR3 residues: CAWSGTYNEKLFF. CDR3 nucleotides: TGTGCCTGGAGTGGAACATATAATGAAAAACTGTTTTTT.

This clonotype appeared a few times. The chain has TRBV11-3 and TRBJ1-1, with D possibly being TRBD1 (5 bases). Deletions cut 5 bases from V and 4 bases from J, with 11 bases between. Germline values: CDR1 SGHNT, CDR2 YENEEA. There are 13 residues in the CDR3. This CDR3 reads CASSLEGCTEAFF. For the CDR3, the DNA is TGTGCCAGCAGCCTTGAGGGGTGCACTGAAGCTTTCTTT. The full variable domain, its missing parts supplied by reference TRBV11-3 and TRBJ1-1, is EAGVVQSPRYKIIEKKQPVAFWCNPISGHNTLYWYLQNLGQGPELLIRYENEEAVDDSQLPKDRFSAERLKGVDSTLKIQPAELGDSAVYLCASSLEGCTEAFFGQGTRLTVV.

This clonotype has ten or more counts. V is TRBV30 and J is TRBJ2-3, with 7 bases identical to TRBD1. J was trimmed by 4 bases and V by 0 bases; bases with no gene match: 1. From germline, CDR1 is GTSNPN and CDR2 SVGIG (reference sequence). The length of the CDR3 is 13 residues. CDR3 nucleotide sequence: TGTGCCTGGAGTGTGGGACAGCCAGATACGCAGTATTTT. The encoded protein is CAWSVGQPDTQYF.

This clonotype was counted at least ten times. The chain has TRBV5-5 and TRBJ2-5; TRBD2 is a possible D gene (6 bases). CDR3 length equals 14 residues. CDR1 is SGHKS and CDR2 is YYEKEE in the germline V gene (reference sequence). V was cut by 3 bases and J by 3 bases, with 12 bases left in between. The CDR3 loop reads CASSWGLVKETQYF. In nucleotides, the CDR3 is TGTGCCAGCAGCTGGGGACTGGTTAAAGAGACCCAGTACTTC.

This clonotype came up many times. The chain joins TRBV28 to TRBJ2-7; 11 nucleotides line up with TRBD2. Trimming at V came to 4 bases and at J to 3 bases, leaving 5 bases not matched to a gene. This CDR3 spans 15 amino acids. Germline V lookup: CDR1 MDHEN, CDR2 SYDVKM. CDR3 bases: TGTGCCAGCAGTTCTAGCGGGAGGCCCGACTACGAGCAGTACTTC. It is translated as CASSSSGRPDYEQYF.

There are a few counts of this clonotype. The V gene is TRBV3-1, the J gene TRBJ2-1; D is undetermined. The CDR3 contains 15 residues. Deletions cut 4 bases from V and 5 bases from J, with 15 bases between. In germline, CDR1 is LGHDT, CDR2 YNNKEL (reference sequence). CDR3 coding DNA: TGTGCCAGCAGCCCCGTTCCTAGGCTGAACAATGAGCAGTTCTTC. It encodes CASSPVPRLNNEQFF.

The chain has TRBV6-1 and TRBJ1-1; D is ambiguous. In germline, CDR1 is MNHNS, CDR2 SASEGT. V was shortened by 7 bases and J by 1 base, with 10 bases between the two germline ends. CDR3 size: 13 residues. CDR3 loop: CASTRRQNTEAFF. The CDR3 coding sequence is TGTGCCAGCACGAGGAGACAGAACACTGAAGCTTTCTTT.

This chain links TRBV19 with TRBJ2-2; tentatively, D is TRBD1 (6 bases). The CDR3 is made up of 18 amino acids. V dropped 0 bases and J dropped 4 bases, with 18 bases sitting between them. Germline V lookup: CDR1 LNHDA, CDR2 SQIVND (reference sequence). The CDR3 nucleotides read TGTGCCAGTAGTATAGAGCCCCCAGACCGAGGGGGCACCGGGGAGCTGTTTTTT. The encoded protein is CASSIEPPDRGGTGELFF.

Ten or more counts support this clonotype. The chain is built from TRBV28 and TRBJ2-7, with unresolved D. The CDR3 has 13 residues. Trimming removed 4 bases at V and 2 bases at J, with 9 bases between. The germline V gene encodes CDR1 MDHEN and CDR2 SYDVKM. The CDR3 region is CASSSGFPYEQYF. The CDR3 region has the DNA TGTGCCAGCAGTTCGGGTTTCCCCTACGAGCAGTACTTC.

Ten or more counts support this clonotype. V is TRBV2 and J is TRBJ2-5, with D unresolved. CDR3 length: 12 amino acids. Germline V gene lookup returns CDR1 SNHLY and CDR2 FYNNEI. The ends were cut back, 8 bases at V and 1 base at J, with 8 bases in the middle. CDR3 sequence reads: CASSSGQETQYF. The CDR3 DNA reads TGTGCCAGCTCCTCTGGCCAAGAGACCCAGTACTTC.

This clonotype was recorded at least ten times. The gene calls are TRBV7-2 and TRBJ2-7; no reliable D call. Germline lookup yields CDR1 SGHTA and CDR2 FQGNSA. The V end was cut by 2 bases, the J end by 5 bases, with 10 bases between. This CDR3 has 13 residues. In nucleotides, the CDR3 is TGTGCCAGCAGCTTACTCCCTCGGGACGAGCAGTACTTC. Its protein product is CASSLLPRDEQYF.

This clonotype was counted a few times. The chain joins TRBV28 to TRBJ1-2; 11 positions match TRBD1. Looked up from germline, CDR1 is MDHEN and CDR2 is SYDVKM. This CDR3 spans 15 amino acids. After removal of 7 bases from V and 8 bases from J, the junction contained 12 bases not matched to a gene. The CDR3: CASTPRGTGGRGYTF. The CDR3 DNA is TGTGCCAGCACTCCAAGGGGGACAGGGGGTCGGGGCTACACCTTC.

Many counts were recorded for this clonotype. The J gene is TRBJ1-1, the V gene TRBV24-1; D gene ambiguous. This CDR3 contains 13 residues. Germline V lookup: CDR1 KGHDR, CDR2 SFDVKD. The CDR3 reads CATAGGGGTEAFF. The CDR3 bases are TGTGCTACTGCGGGCGGAGGTGGCACTGAAGCTTTCTTT.

Notes on this clonotype: Possible read error: a much larger clone is one base away. The V gene is TRBV30, the J gene TRBJ2-1; D tentatively fits TRBD1 or TRBD2 (5 bases each). Trimming shortened V by 7 bases and J by 8 bases, and 18 bases separated the two germline ends. Germline assignment: CDR1 GTSNPN and CDR2 SVGIG (reference sequence). The CDR3 is 13 amino acids. Written as DNA, the CDR3 is TGTGCCTTCGGAGCCGGGACGCAGTATGAGCAGTTCTTC. It encodes CAFGAGTQYEQFF.

This chain links TRBV7-9 with TRBJ2-2, with 11 bases lining up with TRBD2. The CDR3 length is 17 residues. Germline values: CDR1 SEHNR, CDR2 FQNEAQ (reference sequence). V dropped 5 bases and J dropped 7; count of bases not matched to a gene: 12. The CDR3 DNA is TGTGCCAGCAGCGGTACTAGCGGGAGTGACAACGTCGGGGAGCTGTTTTTT. It specifies CASSGTSGSDNVGELFF.

The V call is TRBV6-1, the J call TRBJ2-5; TRBD1 aligns across 8 bases. The CDR3 covers 15 residues. Trimming removed 7 bases from V and 3 bases from J; junction bases left unmatched: 10. CDR1 and CDR2 from the germline V gene are MNHNS and SASEGT. CDR3 in amino acids: CASTRGRGLKETQYF. CDR3 bases: TGTGCCAGCACCAGGGGGCGAGGCCTTAAAGAGACCCAGTACTTC.

The chain uses TRBV20-1 and TRBJ2-5; TRBD2 matches at 7 bases. Trimming at V came to 5 bases and at J to 5 bases, leaving 5 bases not matched to a gene. The germline V gene has CDR1 DFQATT and CDR2 SNEGSKA (reference sequence). The CDR3 is 12 residues long. The CDR3 DNA reads as TGCAGTGCTGGGAGGGGAAGGGAGACCCAGTACTTC. Amino acids: CSAGRGRETQYF.

Many counts were recorded for this clonotype. The V call is TRBV10-3, the J call TRBJ2-7; D assignment may be TRBD1 or TRBD2 (5 bases each). The CDR3 length is 12 residues. The V gene's germline CDR1 is ENHRY and CDR2 SYGVKD. V was trimmed by 10 bases and J by 2 bases, leaving 12 bases between them. CDR3 nucleotide sequence: TGTGCCAACGGACGGGACGCCTACGAGCAGTACTTC. Encoded protein: CANGRDAYEQYF.

This clonotype was seen repeatedly, ten times or more. V is TRBV27 and J is TRBJ2-1; D possibly matches TRBD1 or TRBD2 (5 bases each). Germline CDR1 and CDR2: MNHEY and SMNVEV (reference sequence). V lost 6 bases and J 6 bases, leaving 21 bases between the germline ends. This CDR3 spans 16 amino acids. Here the CDR3 DNA reads TGTGCCAGCAGCTTCTCCGGGACCTCTATCACCAATGAGCAGTTCTTC. This translates into CASSFSGTSITNEQFF.

This clonotype occurred many times. The J gene is TRBJ2-7, the V gene TRBV20-1, with 9 positions matching TRBD2. The CDR3 sequence is 16 residues long. Germline CDR1 and CDR2: DFQATT and SNEGSKA (reference sequence). V gave up 6 bases and J gave up 2 bases; unmatched junction bases: 14. The CDR3 bases are TGCAGTGCGCCCGCGGCGGGAGCGGGAGGAACCTACGAGCAGTACTTC. Translated: CSAPAAGAGGTYEQYF.

This clonotype was detected many times. The CDR3 loop is CAIGAAADTQYF. The CDR3 DNA sequence: TGTGCCATCGGCGCCGCCGCAGATACGCAGTATTTT. The V gene is TRBV10-3, the J gene TRBJ2-3, with D hard to call. V lost 8 bases, J lost 4 bases, and 10 bases lay in between. This CDR3 is 12 amino acids long. Germline CDR1 and CDR2: ENHRY and SYGVKD.

The chain recombines TRBV2 with TRBJ1-4, with D hard to call. Germline lookup yields CDR1 SNHLY and CDR2 FYNNEI. Trimming left V 6 bases short and J 8 bases short, with 10 bases between. The CDR3 runs to 12 residues. Here the CDR3 DNA reads TGTGCCAGCAGGCGCCTGGGCGAAAAACTGTTTTTT. It translates to CASRRLGEKLFF.

This sequence joins TRBV24-1 and TRBJ1-5, with TRBD1 identical over 7 bases. This CDR3 region has 17 residues. Germline CDR1 is KGHDR and CDR2 is SFDVKD. J lost 0 bases, V lost 7 bases, and 11 bases had no gene match. As DNA, the CDR3 is TGTGCCACCAGCCCAGGGCAGGGGGGCTATAGCAATCAGCCCCAGCATTTT. Translating it yields CATSPGQGGYSNQPQHF.

This sequence joins TRBV30 and TRBJ2-5; 8 nucleotides line up with TRBD1. CDR3 length: 13 residues. V shed 3 bases, J shed 4 bases, and the junction held 4 bases outside the gene matches. The germline CDR1 and CDR2 sequences are GTSNPN and SVGIG (reference sequence). CDR3 DNA sequence: TGTGCCTGGAGCCAGGGGGCTAGAGAGACCCAGTACTTC. Translating it yields CAWSQGARETQYF.

This clonotype was seen only a few times. J is TRBJ1-4 and V is TRBV7-2; D is possibly TRBD1 (5 bases). CDR3 length equals 14 residues. The V and J ends lost 5 bases and 5 bases respectively, with 12 bases between them. Looked up from germline, CDR1 is SGHTA and CDR2 is FQGNSA. The CDR3 region is CASSPDRRNEKLFF. Written as DNA, the CDR3 is TGTGCCAGCAGCCCCGACAGACGGAATGAAAAACTGTTTTTT.

This clonotype was picked up many times. V and J are TRBV7-2 and TRBJ2-3; 8 bases fit TRBD2. The CDR3 has 14 amino acids. Trimming removed 5 bases from V and 0 bases from J; junction bases left unmatched: 1. Germline V gives CDR1 SGHTA, CDR2 FQGNSA. The CDR3: CASSTSGSTDTQYF. As DNA, the CDR3 is TGTGCCAGCAGCACTAGCGGAAGCACAGATACGCAGTATTTT.

V usage is TRBV27 and J usage is TRBJ1-1; D may be TRBD1 (5 bases). Germline loops: CDR1 MNHEY, CDR2 SMNVEV (reference sequence). Trimming stripped 3 bases from V and 1 base from J, with 18 bases between. CDR3 length equals 17 residues. CDR3 sequence (DNA): TGTGCCAGCAGTTTGGCGTCGAGCGGGGCGACGAACACTGAAGCTTTCTTT. As protein: CASSLASSGATNTEAFF.